These T cell receptor beta chains were read from a single sample in a study of T cells in Graves' hyperthyroidism and ophthalmopathy. A single record per CDR3 protein comes from TCRdb applying MiXCR to the multiplex PCR reads. Seen here are more than 300,000 distinct CDR3 sequences, 17% observed once, and the top ten hold 30% to 40%. Sequencing was performed on blood. The receptors shown here come from a woman aged 25 to 39 with Graves' hyperthyroidism that later progressed to Graves' ophthalmopathy. Both conserved end residues are part of each CDR3. A D gene is named only where the DNA matches it firmly. A row's size may be missing; if present it is once, few, many or a size class.

NA	TRBV20-1	NA	TRBJ2-2	CSARSAEGGLFF	TGCAGTGCTAGATCTGCGGAGGGAGGCCTGTTTTTT
many	TRBV15	NA	TRBJ2-2	CATSRVLGGTGELFF	TGTGCCACCAGCAGAGTCCTCGGGGGAACCGGGGAGCTGTTTTTT
many	TRBV11-2	NA	TRBJ2-4	CASSSRLEENIQYF	TGTGCCAGCAGCTCCCGACTAGAAGAAAACATTCAGTACTTC
many	TRBV2	NA	TRBJ2-5	CASSERTLVSKETQYF	TGTGCCAGCAGTGAGCGGACCCTTGTATCCAAAGAGACCCAGTACTTC
many	TRBV20-1	NA	TRBJ2-2	CSASRIGDLVAAGELFF	TGCAGTGCTAGTAGGATCGGGGACCTAGTTGCGGCCGGGGAGCTGTTTTTT
many	TRBV28	NA	TRBJ1-2	CASSLISNYGYTF	TGTGCCAGCAGTTTAATATCTAACTATGGCTACACCTTC
many	TRBV6-1	NA	TRBJ1-1	CATLDGGLTEAFF	TGTGCCACCTTGGACGGGGGGTTAACTGAAGCTTTCTTT
NA	TRBV4-2	TRBD2	TRBJ2-2	CASSLGAGVNTGELFF	TGTGCCAGCAGCCTAGGGGCGGGGGTAAACACCGGGGAGCTGTTTTTT
few	TRBV6-1	NA	TRBJ1-2	CASSVTGADYGYTF	TGTGCCAGCAGTGTGACCGGGGCAGACTATGGCTACACCTTC
many	TRBV7-9	NA	TRBJ1-2	CASVQREDYGYTF	TGTGCCAGCGTCCAGAGGGAGGACTATGGCTACACCTTC
few	TRBV19	NA	TRBJ2-3	CASSIGTDTQYF	TGTGCCAGTAGTATTGGCACAGATACGCAGTATTTT
many	TRBV6-1	TRBD1	TRBJ1-5	CASTGGTGIRVQPQHF	TGTGCCAGCACCGGGGGGACAGGTATTAGGGTACAGCCCCAGCATTTT
many	TRBV27	NA	TRBJ1-4	CASSPNTATNEKLFF	TGTGCCAGCAGTCCCAACACGGCAACTAATGAAAAACTGTTTTTT
many	TRBV30	NA	TRBJ1-6	CAWSKTGTGNSPLHF	TGTGCCTGGAGCAAAACAGGGACGGGGAATTCACCCCTCCACTTT
NA	TRBV12-3/TRBV12-4	NA	TRBJ1-1	CASSQQGGGTEAFF	TGTGCCAGCAGCCAGCAGGGCGGAGGCACTGAAGCTTTCTTT
NA	TRBV5-5	TRBD2	TRBJ2-3	CASSLEGTSAFTDTQYF	TGTGCCAGCAGCTTGGAGGGGACTAGCGCTTTCACAGATACGCAGTATTTT
NA	TRBV6-2/TRBV6-3	TRBD2	TRBJ2-5	CASSLAGGLSETQYF	TGTGCCAGCAGTCTAGCGGGAGGCCTATCAGAGACCCAGTACTTC
NA	TRBV7-3	TRBD2	TRBJ2-7	CASSRGTTRSLYEQYF	TGTGCCAGCAGCCGTGGGACTACCCGGAGCCTCTACGAGCAGTACTTC
once	TRBV4-1	NA	TRBJ2-4	CASSQVARGGENIQYF	TGCGCCAGCAGCCAAGTTGCTAGGGGTGGCGAAAACATTCAGTACTTC
NA	TRBV27	TRBD2	TRBJ2-1	CASSLGLAGVTYNEQFF	TGTGCCAGCAGTTTGGGACTAGCGGGAGTAACCTACAATGAGCAGTTCTTC
many	TRBV10-3	TRBD2	TRBJ2-1	CAISESSLSGAGEQFF	TGTGCCATCAGTGAGTCTTCGCTGAGCGGGGCGGGTGAGCAGTTCTTC
few	TRBV15	NA	TRBJ1-3	CATSREVSGAGNTIYF	TGTGCCACCAGCAGAGAAGTTTCGGGGGCCGGAAACACCATATATTTT
many	TRBV2	TRBD1	TRBJ1-2	CASRPTGSNYGYTF	TGTGCCAGCAGGCCGACAGGGTCCAACTATGGCTACACCTTC
few	TRBV28	NA	TRBJ2-7	CASSLRASWDEQYF	TGTGCCAGCAGCCTTAGGGCCTCGTGGGACGAGCAGTACTTC
NA	TRBV6-2/TRBV6-3	NA	TRBJ1-6	CASSRDGYNSPLHF	TGTGCCAGCAGTCGCGACGGATATAATTCACCCCTCCACTTT
NA	TRBV4-1	NA	TRBJ1-2	CASSQDYSANYGYTF	TGCGCCAGCAGCCAAGATTACAGCGCCAACTATGGCTACACCTTC
NA	TRBV4-1	TRBD1	TRBJ1-2	CASSQVQGASGYTF	TGCGCCAGCAGCCAGGTACAGGGGGCAAGTGGCTACACCTTC
many	TRBV9	TRBD2	TRBJ2-1	CASSATSGRGLIEQFF	TGTGCCAGCAGCGCGACTAGCGGGAGGGGGTTGATTGAGCAGTTCTTC
NA	TRBV29-1	NA	TRBJ2-3	CSVVSPEKASGTDTQYF	TGCAGCGTTGTATCCCCCGAGAAAGCGTCGGGCACAGATACGCAGTATTTT
NA	TRBV20-1	NA	TRBJ1-4	CSARDTRNEKLFF	TGCAGTGCTAGAGATACACGTAATGAAAAACTGTTTTTT